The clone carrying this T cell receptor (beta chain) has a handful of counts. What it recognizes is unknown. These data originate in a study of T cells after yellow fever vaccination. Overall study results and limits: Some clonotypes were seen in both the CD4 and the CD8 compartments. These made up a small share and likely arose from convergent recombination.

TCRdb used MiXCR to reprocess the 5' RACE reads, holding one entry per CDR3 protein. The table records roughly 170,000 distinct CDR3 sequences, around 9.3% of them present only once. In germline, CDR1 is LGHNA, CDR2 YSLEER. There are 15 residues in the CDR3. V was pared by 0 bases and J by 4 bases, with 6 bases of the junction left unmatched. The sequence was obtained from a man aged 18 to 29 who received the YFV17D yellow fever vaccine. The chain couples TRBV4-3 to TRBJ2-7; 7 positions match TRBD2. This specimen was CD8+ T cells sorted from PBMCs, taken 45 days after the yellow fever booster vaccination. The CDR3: CASSQDLAVMYEQYF. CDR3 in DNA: TGCGCCAGCAGCCAAGATCTAGCGGTGATGTACGAGCAGTACTTC.